This entry concerns a single TCR beta chain. What it recognizes is unknown. With autoimmune disease history or systemic immunosuppression, patients were excluded. Blood sampling took place at baseline, cycle 4 day 1, and cycle 7 day 1. The CDR3 sequence is 13 residues long. In germline, CDR1 is MDHEN, CDR2 SYDVKM. The ends were cut back, 3 bases at V and 0 bases at J, with 6 bases in the middle. This sample is part of a study of OX40 agonist ivuxolimab in advanced cancers. The wider study: People in dose escalation had one of these cancers: hepatocellular carcinoma, melanoma, renal cell or head and neck cancer. Study conclusions and caveats: Both blood CD4+ and CD8+ T cells showed clonal growth by week 6 at 0.1 to 3.0 mg/kg.

Profiled with immunoSEQ multiplex PCR; TCRdb holds only in-frame clones, not every one. Here the sample spans about 59,000 clones, approximately 94% being singletons. Sequenced material: CD4+ or CD8+ T cells sorted from blood, taken in a trial of the OX40 agonist ivuxolimab. The TCR was taken from an adult with an advanced solid tumor such as melanoma, head and neck, liver or kidney cancer. The chain combines TRBV28 with TRBJ2-7; D unclear. In DNA form, the CDR3 reads TGTGCCAGCAGTTTGCAAAGCTCCTACGAGCAGTACTTC. This translates into CASSLQSSYEQYF. Full variable domain (remainder filled in from reference TRBV28 and TRBJ2-7): DVKVTQSSRYLVKRTGEKVFLECVQDMDHENMFWYRQDPGLGLRLIYFSYDVKMKEKGDIPEGYSVSREKKERFSLILESASTNQTSMYLCASSLQSSYEQYFGPGTRLTVT.